Listed here is a single T cell receptor beta chain. What it binds is not known. This sample stems from a study of OX40 agonist ivuxolimab in advanced cancers. Study-wide context: Patients assigned to dose escalation were diagnosed with hepatocellular carcinoma, melanoma, renal cell or head and neck cancer. Study-level results: Expanded peripheral T cells had an undetermined antigen specificity.

Germline-derived CDR1 and CDR2 are KGHSH and LQKENI. The CDR3 runs to 11 residues. Trimming left V 5 bases short and J 3 bases short, with 1 base between. Clones were sequenced by immunoSEQ multiplex PCR, and TCRdb holds only the in-frame ones, with some missing. Of approximately 19,000 clones listed, over 65% are singletons. Sample: CD4+ or CD8+ T cells sorted from blood, taken in a trial of the OX40 agonist ivuxolimab. This sequence was found in an adult with an advanced solid tumor such as melanoma, head and neck, liver or kidney cancer. The V call is TRBV18, the J call TRBJ2-2; D unresolved. The CDR3 is CASSYTGELFF. The CDR3 bases are TGTGCCAGCTCATACACCGGGGAGCTGTTTTTT.